The 32 T cell receptor beta chains in this list originate from one sample, sequenced in a study of blood T cell repertoires in COVID-19. Method: immunoSEQ multiplex PCR; TCRdb's copy keeps in-frame clones and lacks some. This sample carries around 120,000 clones, 85% to 90% of them seen once, and the ten largest clones take 3.8%. Sequencing input: peripheral blood. Receptors originate from a woman in her sixties or seventies with COVID-19, enrolled during active disease.

CDR3 DNA: TGTGCCAGCAGCCAAGTGGGGGCAGACAATCAGCCCCAGCATTTT. Translation gives CASSQVGADNQPQHF. This chain links TRBV4-2 with TRBJ1-5; a weak D match, TRBD1 (6 bases). This CDR3 contains 15 residues. Germline-derived CDR1 and CDR2 are LGHNA and YNFKEQ. The V gene lost 1 base and the J gene lost 3 bases, with 10 bases spanning the gap.

A word on this clone: In the same sample, other DNA sequences code for this CDR3. J is TRBJ2-7 and V is TRBV7-2; 9 nucleotides line up with TRBD2. The CDR3 has 15 amino acids. V shed 2 bases and J 2 bases; nucleotides not matched to a gene: 4. Per the germline V gene, CDR1 is SGHTA and CDR2 is FQGNSA. CDR3: CASSLQAGGPYEQYF. CDR3 DNA: TGTGCCAGCAGCTTACAAGCGGGGGGACCCTACGAGCAGTACTTC.

This clone was recorded only once. This chain's CDR3 is CASSFNRGGSVDGELFF. The CDR3 nucleotides are TGTGCCAGCAGCTTTAACCGGGGTGGAAGCGTCGACGGGGAGCTGTTTTTT. This rearrangement joins TRBV7-2 to TRBJ2-2; D perhaps matches TRBD2 (5 bases). The CDR3 is made up of 17 amino acids. The germline gives CDR1 SGHTA, CDR2 FQGNSA. V shed 3 bases and J shed 7 bases, with 21 bases lying between them.

With regard to this clone: Its ends do not fully match the called genes, so a read error is possible. The chain joins TRBV29-1 to TRBJ2-7; TRBD1 matches 8 bases. CDR3 length equals 13 residues. Germline lookup yields CDR1 SQVTM and CDR2 ANQGSEA. CDR3 protein: CSVEGQGVYEQYF. The CDR3 nucleotides are TGCAGCGTAGAAGGACAGGGAGTCTACGAGCAGTACTTC.

The chain couples TRBV3-1 (or the pseudogene TRBV3-2) to TRBJ1-5; 8 nucleotides match TRBD1. In germline, CDR1 is LGHDT, CDR2 YNNKEL (reference sequence). The CDR3 sequence is 16 residues long. V was clipped by 5 bases and J by 2 bases; unmatched bases: 8. The CDR3 nucleotides are TGTGCCAGCAGCAGGACAGGGTTTCCCCGCAATCAGCCCCAGCATTTT. Its translation: CASSRTGFPRNQPQHF.

The V call is TRBV11-2, the J call TRBJ2-3; 8 nucleotides line up with TRBD2. J lost 2 bases, V lost 2 bases, and 3 bases had no gene match. The CDR3 runs to 15 residues. Looked up from germline, CDR1 is SGHAT and CDR2 is FQNNGV. This CDR3 reads CASSLFGGDTDTQYF. CDR3 sequence (DNA): TGTGCCAGCAGCTTATTCGGGGGGGACACAGATACGCAGTATTTT.

J is TRBJ2-5 and V is TRBV12-3 or TRBV12-4, with D possibly TRBD2 on 6 matching bases. The CDR3 loop spans 13 amino acids. Trimming pared 1 base from V and 5 bases from J, leaving 8 bases between. CDR3 sequence reads: CASSLGAGETQYF. CDR3 sequence (DNA): TGTGCCAGCAGTTTAGGGGCGGGGGAGACCCAGTACTTC.

The chain combines TRBV7-2 with TRBJ1-2, with a possible D match to TRBD1 (6 bases). Germline lookup yields CDR1 SGHTA and CDR2 FQGNSA. The CDR3 sequence is 13 residues long. Trimming stripped 3 bases from V and 4 bases from J, with 9 bases between. This CDR3 reads CASSLTGFYGYTF. The CDR3 DNA reads as TGTGCCAGCAGCTTGACAGGTTTCTATGGCTACACCTTC.

The chain has TRBV5-5 and TRBJ1-4, with TRBD1 matching 8 bases. From germline, CDR1 is SGHKS and CDR2 YYEKEE (reference sequence). The trim removed 5 bases at V and 8 bases at J, leaving 11 bases unmatched. CDR3 size: 15 residues. The CDR3 nucleotides read TGTGCCAGCAGTTTGCTGACAGGGGACGGGGAAAAACTGTTTTTT. Its protein is CASSLLTGDGEKLFF.

With regard to this clone: Other DNA sequences in this specimen translate into the identical CDR3. The chain employs TRBV7-3 and TRBJ2-1; TRBD2 aligns across 11 bases. CDR3 size: 15 residues. Germline CDR1 SGHTA, CDR2 FQGTGA. V trimming: 3 bases; J trimming: 5 bases; junction bases outside the gene matches: 3. The CDR3 region is CASSFSGGADNEQFF. The CDR3 DNA sequence: TGTGCCAGCAGCTTTAGCGGGGGGGCCGACAATGAGCAGTTCTTC.

The V call is TRBV7-9, the J call TRBJ1-5; D gene unclear. V lost 5 bases, J lost 6 bases, and 20 bases lay in between. The CDR3 covers 16 residues. CDR1 and CDR2 (germline): SEHNR, FQNEAQ (reference sequence). CDR3: CASSLTGSDSGQPQHF. The DNA of the CDR3 is TGTGCCAGCAGCCTGACCGGAAGTGATTCGGGTCAGCCCCAGCATTTT.

The J gene is TRBJ1-5, the V gene TRBV7-9; the D is unclear. Deletions cut 4 bases from V and 6 bases from J, with 16 bases between. The germline V gene encodes CDR1 SEHNR and CDR2 FQNEAQ (reference sequence). The CDR3 length is 15 residues. The DNA of the CDR3 is TGTGCCAGCAGCTCGACACTCACACAGTTTCAGCCCCAGCATTTT. This translates into CASSSTLTQFQPQHF.

The rearrangement uses TRBV4-3 and TRBJ1-2, with TRBD1 matching over 9 bases. This CDR3 is 15 amino acids long. Unmatched junction bases numbered 7, after V lost 4 bases and J lost 4 bases. Germline loops: CDR1 LGHNA, CDR2 YSLEER. Here the CDR3 DNA reads TGCGCCAGCAGCCCCGGACAGGGGCGCTCCTATGGCTACACCTTC. Translation: CASSPGQGRSYGYTF.

This sequence joins TRBV6-5 and TRBJ2-7; 7 nucleotides align to TRBD1. This CDR3 is 15 amino acids long. Trimming took 2 bases from V and 1 from J; bases not matched to a gene: 5. Per germline, CDR1 MNHEY and CDR2 SVGAGI. The CDR3 DNA is TGTGCCAGCAGTTACCGGGGCAGGGGGTCCTACGAGCAGTACTTC. This gives the protein CASSYRGRGSYEQYF.

The gene calls are TRBV5-1 and TRBJ1-2, with TRBD1 identical over 7 bases. Germline V lookup: CDR1 SGHRS, CDR2 YFSETQ. The J segment lost 4 bases and the V segment lost 5 bases, leaving 8 bases of the junction unmatched. The CDR3 has 14 residues. CDR3: CASRVPGTAYGYTF. In DNA, the CDR3 is TGCGCCAGCAGAGTGCCCGGGACAGCCTATGGCTACACCTTC.

CDR3 DNA sequence: TGCGCCAGCAGCTCAAAGACACGGGGGTTCACTGAAGCTTTCTTT. This codes for CASSSKTRGFTEAFF. The chain links TRBV5-1 to TRBJ1-1, with a tentative D call TRBD1 (5 bases). CDR3 length: 15 residues. Per germline, CDR1 SGHRS and CDR2 YFSETQ. The V gene lost 3 bases and the J gene lost 4 bases, with 16 bases spanning the gap.

The chain carries TRBV13 and TRBJ2-1, with D possibly matching TRBD1 (5 bases). Germline V gene lookup returns CDR1 PRHDT and CDR2 FYEKMQ (reference sequence). The CDR3 loop spans 13 amino acids. The V and J ends lost 4 bases and 6 bases respectively, with 10 bases between them. The CDR3 region is CASSYNRINEQFF. The CDR3 bases are TGTGCCAGCAGCTACAACAGGATCAATGAGCAGTTCTTC.

This chain connects TRBV10-3 to TRBJ1-2; D remains ambiguous. Looked up from germline, CDR1 is ENHRY and CDR2 is SYGVKD. The germline V and J ends were trimmed by 4 bases and 2 bases, with 8 bases remaining between them. This CDR3 is built from 13 residues. The CDR3 nucleotides read TGTGCCATCAGTGTGAGGGAGAACTATGGCTACACCTTC. Its protein is CAISVRENYGYTF.

The chain is built from TRBV19 and TRBJ1-2; 7 bases match TRBD1. J was trimmed by 2 bases and V by 9 bases; bases with no gene match: 18. The CDR3 totals 17 residues. Germline values: CDR1 LNHDA, CDR2 SQIVND (reference sequence). CDR3 sequence reads: CASGGGEGLVRNYGYTF. In DNA, the CDR3 is TGTGCCAGCGGAGGGGGCGAGGGCTTGGTAAGAAACTATGGCTACACCTTC.

This chain joins TRBV12-5 and TRBJ2-1; TRBD1 aligns across 9 bases. This CDR3 spans 13 amino acids. Trimming took 2 bases from V and 13 from J; bases not matched to a gene: 6. Germline V lookup: CDR1 LGHNT, CDR2 FRNRAP. DNA for the CDR3: TGTGCTAGTGGTTTGCCCCAGGACAGGGGTCAGTTCTTC. Residues: CASGLPQDRGQFF.

The CDR3 coding sequence is TGTGCCAGTAGTCCGACTCGGGTGGCCAACGTCCTGACTTTC. This codes for CASSPTRVANVLTF. The chain uses TRBV19 and TRBJ2-6; the D is unclear. Germline CDR1 reads LNHDA; CDR2 reads SQIVND (reference sequence). V was cut by 5 bases and J by 6 bases, with 11 bases left in between. This CDR3 is built from 14 residues.

The chain uses TRBV5-6 and TRBJ1-1, with 8 positions matching TRBD1. The V segment lost 4 bases and the J segment 5 bases; nucleotides outside the gene matches: 10. The CDR3 length is 15 residues. Germline loops: CDR1 SGHDT, CDR2 YYEEEE. The CDR3 sequence is CASSPGGRQGTEAFF. For the CDR3, the DNA is TGTGCCAGCAGCCCCGGGGGCCGACAGGGGACTGAAGCTTTCTTT.

This clone was recorded only once. The chain uses TRBV29-1 and TRBJ2-1; 7 nucleotides line up with TRBD2. J lost 3 bases, V lost 7 bases, and 3 bases had no gene match. Germline V gene lookup returns CDR1 SQVTM and CDR2 ANQGSEA. The length of the CDR3 is 12 residues. The CDR3 here is CSAGRSYNEQFF. In DNA, the CDR3 is TGCAGCGCCGGGAGGAGCTACAATGAGCAGTTCTTC.

This chain joins TRBV6-1 and TRBJ1-6, with 8 bases fitting TRBD1. The CDR3 sequence is 15 residues long. V shed 3 bases, J shed 6 bases, and the junction held 4 bases outside the gene matches. Germline V gene data show CDR1 as MNHNS and CDR2 as SASEGT. CDR3 sequence reads: CASSEGQAGNSPLHF. The DNA for the CDR3 is TGTGCCAGCAGTGAGGGACAGGCAGGTAATTCACCCCTCCACTTT.

V gene TRBV9 combines with J gene TRBJ2-7; 7 bases are shared with TRBD1. The J segment lost 0 bases and the V segment lost 4 bases, leaving 4 bases of the junction unmatched. CDR3 length equals 14 residues. Germline CDR1 and CDR2: SGDLS and YYNGEE. CDR3 in amino acids: CASSKGQRSYEQYF. CDR3 in DNA: TGTGCCAGCAGCAAGGGACAGCGCTCCTACGAGCAGTACTTC.

This clone was recorded once. This chain joins TRBV7-3 and TRBJ1-6; D might be TRBD1 (6 bases). Between the trimmed V and J ends, which lost 4 bases and 6 bases, there was a span of 13 bases. The CDR3 has 15 amino acids. The germline gives CDR1 SGHTA, CDR2 FQGTGA. CDR3 amino acids: CASSYSGVGNSPLHF. The CDR3 DNA follows: TGTGCCAGCAGCTACTCAGGGGTCGGTAATTCACCCCTCCACTTT.

This clone is a singleton in its sample. The chain couples TRBV5-1 to TRBJ1-5, with D maybe TRBD1 (5 bases). V was cut by 2 bases and J by 3 bases, with 9 bases left in between. Germline V lookup: CDR1 SGHRS, CDR2 YFSETQ. The CDR3 loop spans 14 amino acids. CDR3 loop: CASSFDSPNQPQHF. The CDR3 nucleotides read TGCGCCAGCAGCTTTGACAGTCCCAATCAGCCCCAGCATTTT.

This sequence joins TRBV7-9 and TRBJ2-1, with no clear D. Looked up from germline, CDR1 is SEHNR and CDR2 is FQNEAQ (reference sequence). Deletions cut 1 base from V and 6 bases from J, with 4 bases between. The CDR3 has 12 amino acids. CDR3 bases: TGTGCCAGCAGCTTAGTCGGCAATGAGCAGTTCTTC. Encoded protein: CASSLVGNEQFF.

The chain employs TRBV19 and TRBJ1-1; 7 bases align to TRBD1. This CDR3 spans 13 amino acids. V shed 5 bases, J shed 5 bases, and the junction held 5 bases outside the gene matches. The V gene's germline CDR1 is LNHDA and CDR2 SQIVND (reference sequence). The CDR3 spells CASSQGGQTEAFF. CDR3 nucleotide sequence: TGTGCCAGTAGTCAGGGGGGCCAGACTGAAGCTTTCTTT.

The chain joins TRBV19 to TRBJ2-7; TRBD1 matches at 10 bases. The V gene end was trimmed by 5 bases and the J gene end by 3 bases; junction bases not matched to a gene: 7. Germline V gene sequence: CDR1 LNHDA, CDR2 SQIVND (reference sequence). This CDR3 spans 15 amino acids. Here the CDR3 reads CASSLGGDRGYEQYF. For the CDR3, the DNA is TGTGCCAGTAGTCTCGGAGGGGACAGGGGCTACGAGCAGTACTTC. Based on the CDR3 plus reference TRBV19 and TRBJ2-7, the full variable domain is DGGITQSPKYLFRKEGQNVTLSCEQNLNHDAMYWYRQDPGQGLRLIYYSQIVNDFQKGDIAEGYSVSREKKESFPLTVTSAQKNPTAFYLCASSLGGDRGYEQYFGPGTRLTVT.

The chain couples TRBV19 to TRBJ2-6, with D perhaps matching TRBD1 (6 bases). Germline values: CDR1 LNHDA, CDR2 SQIVND (reference sequence). V lost 0 bases to trimming and J lost 2 bases, with 8 bases between them. This CDR3 region has 16 residues. This chain's CDR3 is CASSIDTGTGANVLTF. In DNA form, the CDR3 reads TGTGCCAGTAGTATAGATACAGGGACTGGGGCCAACGTCCTGACTTTC.

The genes are TRBV5-1 and TRBJ1-6; D remains unclear. CDR1 is SGHRS, CDR2 YFSETQ, per germline. The CDR3 runs 16 residues. Trimming cost V 2 bases and J 0 bases, with 9 bases left between them. The CDR3 bases are TGCGCCAGCAGCTTCGCGGGAAGCTCCTATAATTCACCCCTCCACTTT. Translating it yields CASSFAGSSYNSPLHF.